The 9 T cell receptor beta chains reported below all come from one sample, sequenced in a study of T cells in tumors after PD-1 blockade. Sequencing was performed with immunoSEQ multiplex PCR; in TCRdb, only in-frame clones are kept and a portion is missing. The sample lists about 20,000 clones; around 80% were seen once. Sequences were derived from PBMCs, sampled before anti-PD-1 treatment. The receptors come from a human donor with basal cell carcinoma.

This clone was seen a few times. One junction end does not reproduce the germline sequence, and a read error may be involved. The same CDR3 is also encoded by other DNA sequences in this sample. The chain couples TRBV2 to TRBJ2-1, with 8 bases fitting TRBD2. The CDR3 covers 19 residues. Germline values: CDR1 SNHLY, CDR2 FYNNEI. CDR3 amino acids: CARSDGGAGEGSSYNEQFF. DNA for the CDR3: TGTGCCCGCAGTGACGGGGGGGCGGGGGAGGGGAGCTCCTACAATGAGCAGTTCTTC.

The chain is built from TRBV24-1 and TRBJ2-5; weak D call: TRBD1 (5 bases). Per the germline V gene, CDR1 is KGHDR and CDR2 is SFDVKD. The V gene lost 5 bases and the J gene lost 2 bases, with 8 bases spanning the gap. The CDR3 has 13 amino acids. CDR3 sequence (DNA): TGTGCCACCAGTGGGGGCAGTCAAGAGACCCAGTACTTC. This codes for CATSGGSQETQYF.

The rearrangement uses TRBV7-9 and TRBJ1-1; D is ambiguous. The CDR3 spans 14 residues. CDR1 and CDR2 (germline): SEHNR, FQNEAQ (reference sequence). Trimming pared 2 bases from V and 1 base from J, leaving 8 bases between. The CDR3 nucleotides read TGTGCCAGCAGCTTACACAGCCGGAACACTGAAGCTTTCTTT. It is translated as CASSLHSRNTEAFF.

This clone was seen only once. The chain has TRBV6-6 and TRBJ2-3, with TRBD2 identical over 8 bases. The J segment lost 0 bases and the V segment lost 8 bases, leaving 7 bases of the junction unmatched. Germline CDR1 MNHNY, CDR2 SVGAGI (reference sequence). CDR3 size: 15 residues. The DNA for the CDR3 is TGTGCCAGCCTACTAGCGGCCCCCAGCACAGATACGCAGTATTTT. Encoded protein: CASLLAAPSTDTQYF.

The rearrangement links TRBV21-1 to TRBJ2-7. TRBV21-1 is a listed pseudogene. CDR3 length equals 15 residues. The CDR3, as DNA: TGTGCCAGCAGCAAAGCGCTCAAGGAAACCTACGAGCAGTACTTC. Its translation: CASSKALKETYEQYF.

This CDR3 is CASSSLGQHALTQYF. DNA of the CDR3: TGCGCCAGCAGCTCACTGGGACAGCATGCGCTGACGCAGTATTTT. The V and J genes are TRBV5-1 and TRBJ2-3; 7 bases agree with TRBD1. V shed 3 bases and J 9 bases; nucleotides not matched to a gene: 13. Germline V gene sequence: CDR1 SGHRS, CDR2 YFSETQ. CDR3 length: 15 amino acids.

The chain recombines TRBV14 with TRBJ2-1; TRBD2 might be the D (5 bases). Germline CDR1 SGHDN, CDR2 FVKESK. With 1 base removed from V and 7 bases from J, the gap between germline ends came to 11 bases. The CDR3 runs 14 residues. CDR3 sequence (DNA): TGTGCCAGCAGCCAAGTAGCGTTTTGGAATGAGCAGTTCTTC. It specifies CASSQVAFWNEQFF.

The V and J genes are TRBV12-3 or TRBV12-4 and TRBJ2-1; no clear D gene. The CDR3 spans 11 residues. Trimming took off 7 bases at V and 6 bases at J, with 7 bases between the two ends. Here the CDR3 reads CASTLGNEQFF. CDR3 coding DNA: TGTGCCAGCACCCTTGGCAATGAGCAGTTCTTC.

This chain connects TRBV7-9 to TRBJ2-1; tentatively, D is TRBD1 or TRBD2 (5 bases each). The CDR3 spans 12 residues. Germline V gene sequence: CDR1 SEHNR, CDR2 FQNEAQ (reference sequence). V was shortened by 4 bases and J by 9 bases, with 10 bases between the two germline ends. The CDR3, as DNA: TGTGCCAGCAGCTCAGGGCGGGCTGAGCAGTTCTTC. It codes for CASSSGRAEQFF.